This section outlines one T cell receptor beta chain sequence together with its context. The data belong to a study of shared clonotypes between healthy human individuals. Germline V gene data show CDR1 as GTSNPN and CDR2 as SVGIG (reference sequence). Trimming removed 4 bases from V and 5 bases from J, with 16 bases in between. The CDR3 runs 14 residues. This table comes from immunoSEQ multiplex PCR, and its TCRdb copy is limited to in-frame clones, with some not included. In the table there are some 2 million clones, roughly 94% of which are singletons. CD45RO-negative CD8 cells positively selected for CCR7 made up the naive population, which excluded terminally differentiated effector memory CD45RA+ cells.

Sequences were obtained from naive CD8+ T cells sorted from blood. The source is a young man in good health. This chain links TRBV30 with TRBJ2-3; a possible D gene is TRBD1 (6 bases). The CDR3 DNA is TGTGCCTGGAATATACAGGGATGGGGAGATACGCAGTATTTT. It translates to CAWNIQGWGDTQYF. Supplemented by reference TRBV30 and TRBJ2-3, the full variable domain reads SQTIHQWPATLVQPVGSPLSLECTVEGTSNPNLYWYRQAAGRGLQLLFYSVGIGQISSEVPQNLSASRPQDRQFILSSKKLLLSDSGFYLCAWNIQGWGDTQYFGPGTRLTVL.